Below are 4 T cell receptor beta chains sequenced from a single sample in a study of T cells in women clearing cervical HPV infection. The table came from immunoSEQ multiplex PCR; TCRdb's copy has only in-frame clones and leaves some out. The repertoire shows over 30,000 clones; the top ten hold approximately 7.2%. Sequencing used blood buffy coat. All receptors come from a woman between 18 and 70 years old with a cervical HPV16 infection that either progressed to CIN3+ or cleared (not recorded which).

Remarks on this clone: The read ends 3 residues shy of where the CDR3 ends; the end is completed using the germline J gene. The rearrangement joins TRBV6-2 or TRBV6-3 to TRBJ1-5; 7 nucleotides align to TRBD1. Unmatched junction bases numbered 9, after V lost 4 bases and J lost 9 bases. The CDR3 extends over 14 amino acids. Germline V gene sequence: CDR1 MNHEY, CDR2 SVGEGT. The CDR3 loop is CASSSYRGKSPQHF. The covered CDR3 bases are TGTGCCAGCAGTTCCTACAGGGGAAAATCGCCC.

With respect to this clone: The read ends 3 residues shy of where the CDR3 ends; the end is completed using the germline J gene. The chain carries TRBV6-1 and TRBJ1-2; a possible D gene is TRBD1 (5 bases). The CDR3 loop spans 15 amino acids. Germline CDR1 MNHNS, CDR2 SASEGT. CDR3 DNA (partial): TGTGCCAGCAGTGAACTAAGCGACAGCTCCTACGAC. This encodes CASSELSDSSYD. The entire CDR3 is CASSELSDSSYDYTF.

Concerning this clone: Read coverage stops 3 residues before the CDR3 terminus; the germline J gene supplies the remainder. The V and J genes are TRBV18 and TRBJ1-1; weak D call: TRBD1 (6 bases). The germline V gene has CDR1 KGHSH and CDR2 LQKENI. This CDR3 is built from 13 residues. The CDR3 sequence is CASSPPLGGQAFF. CDR3 DNA (partial): TGTGCCAGCTCACCTCCCTTGGGGGGGCAA.

Turning to this clone: The read is 3 residues too short to cover the CDR3 end, so that end is filled in from the germline J gene. This chain joins TRBV7-8 and TRBJ2-3, with TRBD2 matching 7 bases. V lost 3 bases to trimming and J lost 6 bases; unmatched junction nucleotides: 15. CDR1 is SGHVS and CDR2 is FQNEAQ in the germline V gene. This CDR3 comprises 17 residues. The CDR3 sequence is CASSFTPTLAGGDTQYF. The CDR3 bases that were read are TGTGCCAGCAGCTTCACCCCCACTTTGGCCGGGGGGGATACG.